The present T cell receptor (beta chain) was sequenced within a study of CD8 T cells in Susac syndrome. RNA in amounts of about 0.45 to 1 ug was reverse transcribed with random hexamers. TCR beta CDR3 was amplified by immunoSEQ covering 54 Vbeta and 13 Jbeta. A single record per CDR3 protein comes from TCRdb applying MiXCR to the immunoSEQ multiplex PCR reads. The table records approximately 120,000 distinct CDR3 sequences, approximately 96% of them present only once. Blood CD8+ and CD4+ T cells underwent high-throughput TCR beta sequencing. This clonotype is a singleton in its sample. The receptor was isolated from a human donor in good health. Sequencing used CD4+ T cells from PBMCs.

The CDR3 loop is CASSLALDTDTQYF. CDR3 coding DNA: TGTGCCAGCAGCCTAGCCCTTGACACAGATACGCAGTATTTT. V usage is TRBV5-5 and J usage is TRBJ2-3; TRBD2 is a possible D gene (5 bases). The CDR3 spans 14 residues. Per germline, CDR1 SGHKS and CDR2 YYEKEE (reference sequence). Between the trimmed V and J ends, which lost 4 bases and 2 bases, there was a span of 11 bases.